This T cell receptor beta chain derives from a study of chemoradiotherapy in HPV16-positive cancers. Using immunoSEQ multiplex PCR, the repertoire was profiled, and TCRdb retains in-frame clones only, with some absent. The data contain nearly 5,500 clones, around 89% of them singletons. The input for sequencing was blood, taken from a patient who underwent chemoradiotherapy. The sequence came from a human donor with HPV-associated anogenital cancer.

The CDR3 sequence: CAWGGSFNQPQHF. The DNA of the CDR3 is TGTGCCTGGGGGGGGTCCTTCAATCAGCCCCAGCATTTT. V gene TRBV30 combines with J gene TRBJ1-5, with a possible D match to TRBD1 (5 bases). Germline CDR1 GTSNPN, CDR2 SVGIG (reference sequence). The CDR3 runs 13 residues. The V end was cut by 5 bases, the J end by 3 bases, with 11 bases between.